The present T cell receptor beta chain was sequenced within a study of blood T cell repertoires in COVID-19. Study context: Samples came from the United States, Italy and Spain, spanning acute and convalescent COVID-19. T cells, B-cell-depleted T cells, or PBMCs supplied cDNA or gDNA.

V trimming: 4 bases; J trimming: 5 bases; junction bases outside the gene matches: 7. The CDR3 is 16 amino acids. Germline CDR1 and CDR2: MGHRA and YSYEKL. Source study methods: How many nucleated cells were present was estimated from reference gene primer amplification. Profiled with immunoSEQ multiplex PCR; TCRdb holds only in-frame clones, not every one. V, J and clone size were drawn from that table, and D and trimming were deduced from the DNA. The data contain hundreds of thousands of clones, around 84% of them singletons. Sequencing was carried out using peripheral blood. The V call is TRBV4-1, the J call TRBJ2-1, with TRBD2 identical over 11 bases. The sequence derives from a man aged 60-69 years with acute or convalescent COVID-19. The DNA of the CDR3 is TGCGCCAGCAGCCTTTTAGCGGGGGGGCTTAACAATGAGCAGTTCTTC. Protein: CASSLLAGGLNNEQFF.